These 20 T cell receptor beta chains originate from one sample sequenced in a study of cytomegalovirus exposure and HLA in healthy donors. Primers: 60 Vbeta forward and 13 Jbeta reverse. Method: immunoSEQ multiplex PCR; TCRdb's copy keeps in-frame clones and lacks some. The table shows around 45,000 clones, with around 68% occurring only once. Sequencing was done on a sample of PBMCs. These receptors all stem from a man aged 25-45 years in good health and CMV-seronegative.

The chain has TRBV12-5 and TRBJ2-5, with 14 bases identical to TRBD2. Germline assignment: CDR1 LGHNT and CDR2 FRNRAP. J gave up 0 bases and V 2 bases, and 2 bases lay outside the gene matches. There are 17 residues in the CDR3. This chain's CDR3 is CASGLRLAGGYQETQYF. In DNA form, the CDR3 reads TGTGCTAGTGGTTTGAGACTAGCGGGGGGGTACCAAGAGACCCAGTACTTC.

The genes are TRBV30 and TRBJ2-1, with a possible D match to TRBD1 (5 bases). Per germline, CDR1 GTSNPN and CDR2 SVGIG (reference sequence). V lost 3 bases and J lost 6, with 9 bases in between. The CDR3 runs to 12 residues. The CDR3 region is CAWSPGFNEQFF. The CDR3 DNA follows: TGTGCCTGGAGCCCAGGGTTCAATGAGCAGTTCTTC.

This chain uses TRBV9 with TRBJ2-7; D remains ambiguous. The CDR3 loop spans 14 amino acids. The germline gives CDR1 SGDLS, CDR2 YYNGEE. The V and J ends lost 0 bases and 3 bases respectively, with 10 bases between them. CDR3 amino acids: CASSVAGENYEQYF. As DNA, the CDR3 is TGTGCCAGCAGCGTAGCCGGTGAAAACTACGAGCAGTACTTC.

This clone was observed a single time. In the same sample, other DNA sequences code for this CDR3. The chain employs TRBV5-6 and TRBJ2-1; 7 nucleotides line up with TRBD2. From germline, CDR1 is SGHDT and CDR2 YYEEEE. The CDR3 has 14 residues. J was trimmed by 5 bases and V by 4 bases; bases with no gene match: 6. The CDR3, as DNA: TGTGCCAGCAGCCGGGGAGGGAGCGACAATGAGCAGTTCTTC. Encoded protein: CASSRGGSDNEQFF.

The V call is TRBV19, the J call TRBJ2-2; perhaps TRBD1 as D (6 bases). This CDR3 spans 14 amino acids. V was trimmed by 11 bases and J by 2 bases, leaving 15 bases between them. Germline loops: CDR1 LNHDA, CDR2 SQIVND (reference sequence). The CDR3 spells CASGNRENTGELFF. The CDR3, as DNA: TGTGCCTCCGGGAACAGGGAAAACACCGGGGAGCTGTTTTTT.

This clone appeared a few times. This sequence joins TRBV30 and TRBJ1-1; D gene unclear. V lost 4 bases and J lost 1, with 7 bases in between. Germline loops: CDR1 GTSNPN, CDR2 SVGIG (reference sequence). The CDR3 runs to 12 residues. DNA for the CDR3: TGTGCCTGGACGATACAGAACACTGAAGCTTTCTTT. Residues: CAWTIQNTEAFF.

In its sample, this clone was seen a few times. The chain joins TRBV4-2 to TRBJ2-1; D perhaps matches TRBD2 (5 bases). With 3 bases removed from V and 9 bases from J, the gap between germline ends came to 18 bases. Germline CDR1 reads LGHNA; CDR2 reads YNFKEQ. CDR3 length equals 15 residues. CDR3 in DNA: TGTGCCAGCAGCCAGGTCGACGGGGAAGTAACTGAGCAGTTCTTC. Translating it yields CASSQVDGEVTEQFF.

The chain links TRBV18 to TRBJ1-1; D remains ambiguous. The CDR3 consists of 16 residues. V shed 2 bases and J shed 7 bases, with 20 bases lying between them. The V gene's germline CDR1 is KGHSH and CDR2 LQKENI. The CDR3 DNA follows: TGTGCCAGCTCACCAAAGACAAAAGCTGCAGGTAGTGAAGCTTTCTTT. Amino acid sequence: CASSPKTKAAGSEAFF. Using reference TRBV18 and TRBJ1-1 for the parts outside the CDR3, the full variable domain is NAGVMQNPRHLVRRRGQEARLRCSPMKGHSHVYWYRQLPEEGLKFMVYLQKENIIDESGMPKERFSAEFPKEGPSILRIQQVVRGDSAAYFCASSPKTKAAGSEAFFGQGTRLTVV.

This clone was counted a single time. The chain employs TRBV5-1 and TRBJ2-5; D might be TRBD1 (6 bases). The CDR3 covers 16 residues. V lost 7 bases to trimming and J lost 5 bases, with 24 bases between them. Germline loops: CDR1 SGHRS, CDR2 YFSETQ. DNA of the CDR3: TGCGCCAGCGGAAAACCAGGGGCCACAACGTCGGAGACCCAGTACTTC. Translating it yields CASGKPGATTSETQYF.

This chain joins TRBV29-1 and TRBJ1-2, with TRBD1 as a possible D gene (6 bases). The V and J ends lost 4 bases and 2 bases respectively, with 8 bases between them. Germline V gene lookup returns CDR1 SQVTM and CDR2 ANQGSEA. CDR3 length: 12 residues. In DNA form, the CDR3 reads TGCAGCGTTGGGCAGGGGAACTATGGCTACACCTTC. Amino acid sequence: CSVGQGNYGYTF.

This sequence joins TRBV6-7 and TRBJ2-7; TRBD2 is a possible D gene (5 bases). TRBV6-7 is given ORF status, its function remaining uncertain. V was clipped by 8 bases and J by 0 bases, with 14 bases between them. The length of the CDR3 is 14 residues. The CDR3 coding sequence is TGTGCCAGCCAGCGGCCTCCTATCTCCTACGAGCAGTACTTC. Its protein product is CASQRPPISYEQYF.

The rearrangement links TRBV2 to TRBJ2-1; weak D call: TRBD2 (6 bases). CDR1 and CDR2 (germline): SNHLY, FYNNEI. This CDR3 spans 16 amino acids. V was shortened by 0 bases and J by 7 bases, with 16 bases between the two germline ends. As DNA, the CDR3 is TGTGCCAGCAGTGAAGCGCTTAGCGGAGGGGTGAATGAGCAGTTCTTC. The encoded protein is CASSEALSGGVNEQFF.

The chain combines TRBV6-9 with TRBJ2-5, with D perhaps TRBD2 (6 bases). Germline CDR1 is MNHGY and CDR2 is SVAAGI. Trimming cost V 1 base and J 5 bases, with 14 bases left between them. CDR3 length: 15 amino acids. In DNA, the CDR3 is TGTGCCAGCAGTTATTTGGGGGGAGGTAGGGAGACCCAGTACTTC. Its protein product is CASSYLGGGRETQYF.

J is TRBJ1-2 and V is TRBV12-5; the match to TRBD1 covers 8 bases. V was clipped by 1 base and J by 8 bases; unmatched bases: 12. CDR1 LGHNT and CDR2 FRNRAP come from the germline V gene. The CDR3 spans 16 residues. The DNA of the CDR3 is TGTGCTAGTGGTTTGGGCAACCCGGACAGGGTGATGGGCTACACCTTC. Translating gives CASGLGNPDRVMGYTF.

The chain has TRBV16 and TRBJ2-7, with 9 positions matching TRBD1. Unmatched junction bases numbered 3, after V lost 4 bases and J lost 5 bases. This CDR3 spans 13 amino acids. Per germline, CDR1 KGHSY and CDR2 FQNENV. DNA of the CDR3: TGTGCCAGCAGCCCGGGGACAGGGAACGAGCAGTACTTC. Protein product: CASSPGTGNEQYF. The variable domain in full, completed from reference TRBV16 and TRBJ2-7, reads GEEVAQTPKHLVRGEGQKAKLYCAPIKGHSYVFWYQQVLKNEFKFLISFQNENVFDETGMPKERFSAKCLPNSPCSLEIQATKLEDSAVYFCASSPGTGNEQYFGPGTRLTVT.

The V and J genes are TRBV27 and TRBJ2-7; 9 bases map to TRBD2. The CDR3 length is 16 residues. Germline values: CDR1 MNHEY, CDR2 SMNVEV (reference sequence). V trimming: 7 bases; J trimming: 3 bases; junction bases outside the gene matches: 13. CDR3 loop: CASNPSGGAGGYEQYF. CDR3 in DNA: TGTGCCAGCAACCCCAGTGGAGGAGCGGGAGGCTACGAGCAGTACTTC.

The chain couples TRBV5-1 to TRBJ2-7; D might be TRBD1 (5 bases). V gave up 4 bases and J gave up 6 bases, with 11 bases separating them. CDR3 length: 12 amino acids. CDR1 SGHRS and CDR2 YFSETQ come from the germline V gene. CDR3 DNA sequence: TGCGCCAGCAGCATCGATAGGGGCGAGCAGTACTTC. Amino acid sequence: CASSIDRGEQYF.

This clone was found a few times. The V call is TRBV5-1, the J call TRBJ1-1, with D possibly matching TRBD1 (6 bases). The length of the CDR3 is 16 residues. Germline assignment: CDR1 SGHRS and CDR2 YFSETQ. The V end lost 0 bases, the J end lost 1 base, and 13 bases lay between the germline ends. CDR3 loop: CASSLGRGAANTEAFF. CDR3 in DNA: TGCGCCAGCAGCTTGGGGCGGGGGGCGGCGAACACTGAAGCTTTCTTT.

The CDR3 coding sequence is TGTGCCAGTAGTATTAGGGGGACTAGCGCCGAGCAGTACTTC. Its protein product is CASSIRGTSAEQYF. The chain carries TRBV19 and TRBJ2-7; TRBD2 matches 10 bases. The CDR3 runs to 14 residues. V shed 3 bases and J 6 bases; nucleotides not matched to a gene: 5. The germline V gene has CDR1 LNHDA and CDR2 SQIVND (reference sequence).

The chain has TRBV21-1 and TRBJ2-7; TRBD2 is taken as the D call from the table, unchecked against the DNA. TRBV21-1 is shown as a pseudogene. This CDR3 has 15 residues. CDR3 DNA: TGTGCCAGCAGCAAAGGACTAGCGGAATACTACGAGCAGTACTTC. Translation: CASSKGLAEYYEQYF.